This T cell receptor (beta chain) was found in a study of cytomegalovirus exposure and HLA in healthy donors. About the study: HLA-typed donors contributed around 85 million unique TCRs, which were held in an early data release.

Trimming left V 3 bases short and J 5 bases short, with 11 bases between. The germline gives CDR1 SGHNT, CDR2 YYREEE (reference sequence). This CDR3 has 13 residues. Concerning this clone: What it binds is not known. This CDR3 is also generated by other DNA sequences in the sample.

Broader study findings: Researchers catalogued approximately 160 TCR beta chains as cytomegalovirus-associated. With high specificity and sensitivity, the classifier reportedly diagnosed cytomegalovirus status. Productive status was seen about 87% or about 30% of the time for most TCR beta V segments in an earlier analysis.

It was with 60 Vbeta and 13 Jbeta primers that the PCR ran. Sequencing was performed with immunoSEQ multiplex PCR; in TCRdb, only in-frame clones are kept and a portion is missing. The data hold under 250,000 clones, with around four fifths observed a single time. The clonotype comes from a woman between 35 and 50 years old in good health and CMV-seronegative. The chain recombines TRBV5-4 with TRBJ1-1; no reliable D call. Specimen: PBMCs. The CDR3 DNA sequence: TGTGCCAGCAGCTCGCGGGGAGGTACTGAAGCTTTCTTT. It encodes CASSSRGGTEAFF.